The rows below give T cell receptor beta chains drawn from one sample of a study of shared clonotypes between healthy human individuals. Method: immunoSEQ multiplex PCR; TCRdb's copy keeps in-frame clones and lacks some. The sample yields about 1.1 million clones, roughly 80% seen once. Sequenced input: memory CD4+ T cells from PBMCs. Source of these receptors: a man aged 18 to 29 in good health. Some clones in this sample may be carry-over from other donors' samples. Both conserved end residues are part of each CDR3. D genes are given only for firm matches. For some rows the clone size is stated as once, few or many, or as a class when expanded; others skip it.

CDR3 | J | D | size | V
CASSQDLRYSNQPQHF | TRBJ1-5 | - | - | TRBV4-2
CATSSAAGRGNQPQHF | TRBJ1-5 | - | - | TRBV15
CASSLRVVNTEAFF | TRBJ1-1 | - | - | TRBV7-2
CASSLGTGTNTEAFF | TRBJ1-1 | TRBD1 | - | TRBV4-2
CASSPPTRGGMNTEAFF | TRBJ1-1 | - | - | TRBV18
CASSLSAGGYNEQFF | TRBJ2-1 | TRBD2 | - | TRBV5-1
CASSPTGFGYTF | TRBJ1-2 | TRBD1 | - | TRBV28
CASSQVLNPNTGELFF | TRBJ2-2 | - | - | TRBV4-1
CASSSGRGNNEQFF | TRBJ2-1 | - | - | TRBV7-7
CASSGTNTEAFF | TRBJ1-1 | - | - | TRBV6-5
CSVEVPIQGEQYF | TRBJ2-7 | - | - | TRBV29-1
CSISGQGTEAFF | TRBJ1-1 | TRBD1 | few | TRBV29-1
CASSEQGALLAGNTIYF | TRBJ1-3 | TRBD1 | - | TRBV2
CASTYGGGTYEQYF | TRBJ2-7 | TRBD2 | - | TRBV6-5
CASTREGGTDTQYF | TRBJ2-3 | - | - | TRBV4-2
CASSRTGTFSYEQYF | TRBJ2-7 | - | - | TRBV7-9